This T cell receptor beta chain was recovered during a study of CD8 T cells in Susac syndrome. The CDR3 has 15 amino acids. The V end was cut by 0 bases, the J end by 0 bases, with 8 bases between. The germline V gene encodes CDR1 MGHRA and CDR2 YSYEKL. Random hexamers were used to reverse transcribe the RNA input (roughly 0.5 to 1 ug). An immunoSEQ multiplex PCR generated amplified TCR beta CDR3 products spanning 54 Vbeta and 13 Jbeta. MiXCR was run by TCRdb on the immunoSEQ multiplex PCR reads, yielding one entry per CDR3 protein. The sample has approximately 130,000 distinct CDR3 sequences; approximately 90% are singletons.

The clonotype was recovered from a human donor with multiple sclerosis. Sequencing was done on a sample of CD8+ T cells from PBMCs. J is TRBJ1-1 and V is TRBV4-1; D gene unclear. The DNA for the CDR3 is TGCGCCAGCAGCCAAGAACCAGGTGTGAACACTGAAGCTTTCTTT. Translating gives CASSQEPGVNTEAFF.